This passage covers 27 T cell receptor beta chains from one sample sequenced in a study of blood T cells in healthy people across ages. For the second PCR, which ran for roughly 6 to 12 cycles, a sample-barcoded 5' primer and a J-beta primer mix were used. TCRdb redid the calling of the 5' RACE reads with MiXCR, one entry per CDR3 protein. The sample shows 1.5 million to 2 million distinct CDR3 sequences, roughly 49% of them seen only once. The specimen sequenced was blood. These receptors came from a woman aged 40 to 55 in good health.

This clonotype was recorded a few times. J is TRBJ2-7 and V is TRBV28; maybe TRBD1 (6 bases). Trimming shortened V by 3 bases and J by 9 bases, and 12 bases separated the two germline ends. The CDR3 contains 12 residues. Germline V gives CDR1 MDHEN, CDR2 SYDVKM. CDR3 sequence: CASSLVQGVQYF. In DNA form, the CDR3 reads TGTGCCAGCAGTTTGGTACAGGGAGTGCAGTACTTC.

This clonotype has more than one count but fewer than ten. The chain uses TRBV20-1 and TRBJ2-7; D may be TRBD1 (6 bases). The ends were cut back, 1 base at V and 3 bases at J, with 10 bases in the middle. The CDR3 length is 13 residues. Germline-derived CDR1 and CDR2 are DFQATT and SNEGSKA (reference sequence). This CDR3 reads CSARGRQVYEQYF. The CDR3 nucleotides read TGCAGTGCTAGAGGGAGACAGGTCTACGAGCAGTACTTC.

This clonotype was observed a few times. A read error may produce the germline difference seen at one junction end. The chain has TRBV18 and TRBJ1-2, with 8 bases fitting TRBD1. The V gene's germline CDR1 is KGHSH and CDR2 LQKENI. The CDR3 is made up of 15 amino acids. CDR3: CASAPGTGERYGYTF. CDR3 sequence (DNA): TGTGCCAGCGCACCGGGGACAGGCGAACGCTATGGCTACACCTTC.

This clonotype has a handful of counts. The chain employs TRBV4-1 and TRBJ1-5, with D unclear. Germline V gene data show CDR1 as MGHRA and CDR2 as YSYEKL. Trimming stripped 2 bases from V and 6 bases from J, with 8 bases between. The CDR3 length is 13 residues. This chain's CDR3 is CASSQSQAQPQHF. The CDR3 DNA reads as TGCGCCAGCAGCCAATCTCAGGCTCAGCCCCAGCATTTT.

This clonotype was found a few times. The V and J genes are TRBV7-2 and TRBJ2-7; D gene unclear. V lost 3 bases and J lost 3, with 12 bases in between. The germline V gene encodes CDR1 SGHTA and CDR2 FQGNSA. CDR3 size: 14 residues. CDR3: CASSLDGKGYEQYF. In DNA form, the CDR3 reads TGTGCCAGCAGCTTGGACGGTAAAGGCTACGAGCAGTACTTC.

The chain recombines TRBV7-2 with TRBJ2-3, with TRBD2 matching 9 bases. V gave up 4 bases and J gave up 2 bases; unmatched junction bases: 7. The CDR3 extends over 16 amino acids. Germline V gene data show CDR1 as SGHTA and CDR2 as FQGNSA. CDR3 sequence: CASSSGLARYTDTQYF. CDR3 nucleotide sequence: TGTGCCAGCAGCTCCGGACTAGCGCGATACACAGATACGCAGTATTTT.

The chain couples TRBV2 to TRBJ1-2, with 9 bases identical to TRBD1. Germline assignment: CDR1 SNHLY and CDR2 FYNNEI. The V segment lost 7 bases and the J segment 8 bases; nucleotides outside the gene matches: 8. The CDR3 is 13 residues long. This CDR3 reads CASTDRGMSGYTF. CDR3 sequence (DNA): TGTGCCAGCACCGACAGGGGGATGTCGGGCTACACCTTC.

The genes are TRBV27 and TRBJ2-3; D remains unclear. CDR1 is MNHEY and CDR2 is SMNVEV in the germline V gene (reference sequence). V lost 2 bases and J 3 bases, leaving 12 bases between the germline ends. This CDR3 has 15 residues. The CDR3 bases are TGTGCCAGCAGTTTAACCTACTGGGATACAGATACGCAGTATTTT. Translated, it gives CASSLTYWDTDTQYF.

CDR3 in DNA: TGTGCCAGCTCACCTCAATCGGGGGAGACCCAGTACTTC. Residues: CASSPQSGETQYF. The chain carries TRBV18 and TRBJ2-5, with a tentative D call TRBD2 (5 bases). This CDR3 has 13 residues. Germline V gene sequence: CDR1 KGHSH, CDR2 LQKENI. Deletions cut 3 bases from V and 5 bases from J, with 10 bases between.

The CDR3, as DNA: TGTGCCAGCATACGGGGGGACACAGATACGCAGTATTTT. Its protein product is CASIRGDTDTQYF. The gene calls are TRBV12-3 or TRBV12-4 and TRBJ2-3; TRBD2 agrees at 7 bases. The CDR3 runs 13 residues. J lost 2 bases, V lost 7 bases, and 3 bases had no gene match.

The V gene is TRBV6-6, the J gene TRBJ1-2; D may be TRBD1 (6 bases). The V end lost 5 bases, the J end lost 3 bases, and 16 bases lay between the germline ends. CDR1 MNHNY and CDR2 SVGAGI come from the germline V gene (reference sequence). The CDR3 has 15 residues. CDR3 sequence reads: CASSPRGERYYGYTF. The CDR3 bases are TGTGCCAGCAGTCCTAGGGGGGAAAGGTACTATGGCTACACCTTC.

CDR3 bases: TGTGCCAGCAGTTTATGGGTCGATAGCGGTCCCCAATTTGAGCAGTTCTTC. Amino acids: CASSLWVDSGPQFEQFF. This chain connects TRBV28 to TRBJ2-1, with a possible D match to TRBD2 (6 bases). Trimming removed 0 bases at V and 9 bases at J, with 21 bases between. This CDR3 has 17 amino acids. CDR1 MDHEN and CDR2 SYDVKM come from the germline V gene.

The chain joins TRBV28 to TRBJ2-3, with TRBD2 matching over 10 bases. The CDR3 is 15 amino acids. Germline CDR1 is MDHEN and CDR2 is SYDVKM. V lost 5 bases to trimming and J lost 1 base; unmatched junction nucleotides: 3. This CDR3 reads CASSDTSGGTDTQYF. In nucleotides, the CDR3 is TGTGCCAGCAGTGATACTAGCGGGGGCACAGATACGCAGTATTTT.

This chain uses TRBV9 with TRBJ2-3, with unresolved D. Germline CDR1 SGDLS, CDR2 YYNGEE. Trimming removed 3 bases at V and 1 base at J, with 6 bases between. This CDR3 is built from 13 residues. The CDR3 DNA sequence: TGTGCCAGCAGCGCAGTTGGCACAGATACGCAGTATTTT. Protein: CASSAVGTDTQYF.

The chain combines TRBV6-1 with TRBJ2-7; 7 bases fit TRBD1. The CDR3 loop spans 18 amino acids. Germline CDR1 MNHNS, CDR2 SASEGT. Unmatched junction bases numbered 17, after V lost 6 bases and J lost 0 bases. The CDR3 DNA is TGTGCCAGCAGCCGACAGGGATTAACCCAAACAACCTCCTACGAGCAGTACTTC. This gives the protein CASSRQGLTQTTSYEQYF.

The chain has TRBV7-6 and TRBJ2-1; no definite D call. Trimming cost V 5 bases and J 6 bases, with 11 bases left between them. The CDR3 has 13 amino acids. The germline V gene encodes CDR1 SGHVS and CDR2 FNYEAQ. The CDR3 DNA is TGTGCCAGCAGCGCCATCGGTTCCAATGAGCAGTTCTTC. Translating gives CASSAIGSNEQFF. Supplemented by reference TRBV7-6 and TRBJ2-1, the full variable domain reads GAGVSQSPRYKVTKRGQDVALRCDPISGHVSLYWYRQALGQGPEFLTYFNYEAQQDKSGLPNDRFSAERPEGSISTLTIQRTEQRDSAMYRCASSAIGSNEQFFGPGTRLTVL.

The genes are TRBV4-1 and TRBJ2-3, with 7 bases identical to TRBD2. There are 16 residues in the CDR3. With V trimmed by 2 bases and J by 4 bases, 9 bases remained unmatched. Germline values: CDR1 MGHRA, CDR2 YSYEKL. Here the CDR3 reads CASSQNRELAPDTQYF. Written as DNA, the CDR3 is TGCGCCAGCAGCCAAAATCGGGAACTAGCGCCAGATACGCAGTATTTT.

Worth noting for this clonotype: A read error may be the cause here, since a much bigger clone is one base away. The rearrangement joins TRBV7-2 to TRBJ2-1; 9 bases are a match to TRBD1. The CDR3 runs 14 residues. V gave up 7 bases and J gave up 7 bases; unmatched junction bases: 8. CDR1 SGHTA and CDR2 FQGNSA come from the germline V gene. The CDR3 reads CASNSDRGGNEQFF. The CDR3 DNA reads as TGTGCCAGCAACTCGGACAGGGGCGGAAATGAGCAGTTCTTC.

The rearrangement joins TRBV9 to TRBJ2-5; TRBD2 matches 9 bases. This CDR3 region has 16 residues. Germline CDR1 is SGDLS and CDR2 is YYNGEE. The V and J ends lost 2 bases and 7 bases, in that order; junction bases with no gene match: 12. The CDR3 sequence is CASSVSGGGGSRTQYF. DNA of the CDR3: TGTGCCAGCAGCGTCTCAGGCGGGGGGGGTTCGAGGACCCAGTACTTC.

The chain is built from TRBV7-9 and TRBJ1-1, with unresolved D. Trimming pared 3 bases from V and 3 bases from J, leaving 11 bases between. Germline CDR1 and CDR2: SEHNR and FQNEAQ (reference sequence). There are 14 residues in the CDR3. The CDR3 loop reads CASSFTVMDTEAFF. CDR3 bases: TGTGCCAGCAGCTTCACAGTTATGGACACTGAAGCTTTCTTT.

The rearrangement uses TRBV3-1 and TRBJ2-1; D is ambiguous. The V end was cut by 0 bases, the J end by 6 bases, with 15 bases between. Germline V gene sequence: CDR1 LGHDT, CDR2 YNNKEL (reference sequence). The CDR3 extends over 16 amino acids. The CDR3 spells CASSQDGQVRANEQFF. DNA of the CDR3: TGTGCCAGCAGCCAAGATGGCCAGGTGCGAGCCAATGAGCAGTTCTTC.

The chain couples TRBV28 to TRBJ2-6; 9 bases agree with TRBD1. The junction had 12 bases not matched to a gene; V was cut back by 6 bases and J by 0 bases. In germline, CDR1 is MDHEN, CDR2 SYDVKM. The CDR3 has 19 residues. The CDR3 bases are TGTGCCAGCAGGCCCCAAGGAACAGGGGGCGCCTCTGGGGCCAACGTCCTGACTTTC. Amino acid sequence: CASRPQGTGGASGANVLTF.

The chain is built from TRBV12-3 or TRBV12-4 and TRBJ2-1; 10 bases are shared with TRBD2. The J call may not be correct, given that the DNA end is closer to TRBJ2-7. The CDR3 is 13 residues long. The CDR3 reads CASGLADYNEQYF. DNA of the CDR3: TGTGCCAGCGGACTAGCGGATTACAATGAGCAGTACTTC.

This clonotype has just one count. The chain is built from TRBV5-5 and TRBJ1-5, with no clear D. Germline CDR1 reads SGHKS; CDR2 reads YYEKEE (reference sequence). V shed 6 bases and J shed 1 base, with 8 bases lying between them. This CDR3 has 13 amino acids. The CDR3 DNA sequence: TGTGCCAGCAACCCCGGGAGCAATCAGCCCCAGCATTTT. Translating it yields CASNPGSNQPQHF.

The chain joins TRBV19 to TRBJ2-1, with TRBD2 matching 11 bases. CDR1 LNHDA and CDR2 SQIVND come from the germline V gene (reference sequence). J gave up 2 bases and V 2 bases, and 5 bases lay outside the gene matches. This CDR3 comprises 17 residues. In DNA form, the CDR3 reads TGTGCCAGTAGTATAACTAGCGGGGGTGCAACCTACAATGAGCAGTTCTTC. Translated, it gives CASSITSGGATYNEQFF.

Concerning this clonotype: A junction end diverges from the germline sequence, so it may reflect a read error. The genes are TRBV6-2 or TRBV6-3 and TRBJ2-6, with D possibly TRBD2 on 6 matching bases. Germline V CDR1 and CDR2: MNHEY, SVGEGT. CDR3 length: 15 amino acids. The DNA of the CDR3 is TGTGCCAGCGGTTACGGGAGCCTTGGGGCCAACGTCCTGACTTTC. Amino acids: CASGYGSLGANVLTF.

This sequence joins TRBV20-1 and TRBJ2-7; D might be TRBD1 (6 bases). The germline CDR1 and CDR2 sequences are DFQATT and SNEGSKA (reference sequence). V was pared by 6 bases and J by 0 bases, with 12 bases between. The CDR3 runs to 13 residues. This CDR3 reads CSAPPDSSYEQYF. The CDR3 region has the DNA TGCAGTGCCCCCCCGGACAGCTCCTACGAGCAGTACTTC.